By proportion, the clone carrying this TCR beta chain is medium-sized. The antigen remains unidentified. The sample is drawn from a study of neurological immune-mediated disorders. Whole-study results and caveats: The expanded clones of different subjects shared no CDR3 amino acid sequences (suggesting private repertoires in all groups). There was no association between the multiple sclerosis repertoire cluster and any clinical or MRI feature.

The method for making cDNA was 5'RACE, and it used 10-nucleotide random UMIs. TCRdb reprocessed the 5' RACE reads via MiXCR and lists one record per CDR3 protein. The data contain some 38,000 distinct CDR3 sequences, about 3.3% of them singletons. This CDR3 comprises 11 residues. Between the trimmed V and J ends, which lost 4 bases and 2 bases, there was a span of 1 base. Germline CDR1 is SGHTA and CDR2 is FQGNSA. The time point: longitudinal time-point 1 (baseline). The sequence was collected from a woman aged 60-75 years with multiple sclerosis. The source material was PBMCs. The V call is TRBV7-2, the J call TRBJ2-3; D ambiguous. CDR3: CASSSTDTQYF. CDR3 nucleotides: TGTGCCAGCAGCTCCACAGATACGCAGTATTTT.